This TCR beta chain was identified during a study of CD4 T cells in relation to SARS-CoV-2 and coronaviruses (dated by TCRdb to the early 2020s). Regarding the research as a whole: In the ViraFEST assay, PBMCs were cultured with antigen for around eleven days, after which TCR beta CDR3s were sequenced to identify antigen-specific clonal expansions. An HIV-1 Nef peptide pool or a no-peptide culture served as the negative reference condition. Shared crossreactive spike epitopes were mapped to their HLA restriction using patient-derived lymphoblastoid cell lines. At the level of individual TCR clonotypes, the study measured memory CD4+ T cell crossreactivity between SARS-CoV-2 spike protein and common cold coronavirus spike proteins. The Adaptive Biotechnologies TCR-sequencing kit was used to sequence samples from three pre-COVID donors and the naive versus memory experiments, whereas other data were Illumina-based. For other donors in the study, expansion assays were sequenced with a different, Illumina-based TCR-beta assay.

A remark on this clone: It has no known antigen specificity. Nothing much larger sits one base from this clone, and base qualities are not available.

Library preparation used the immunoSEQ multiplex PCR assay. Per the source publication's procedure: During preprocessing, nonproductive sequences were discarded, as were any CDR3s that did not begin with C, did not end with F or W, or were shorter than 7 amino acids. Antigen-specific clonotypes were called with the MANAFEST web app on the basis of expansion relative to the reference and to other culture wells. A clone was considered positive if significant expansion relative to the reference culture was observed in 2 of 3 replicate wells at an FDR below 0.05. A further requirement for positive clones was significant expansion compared with all other tandem wells, along with an odds ratio above 5. CDR3 homology was measured as pairwise Levenshtein distance, computed with the stringdist R package after trimming three terminal residues from each end. Here the immuneACCESS table is served through TCRdb, limited to in-frame sequences with V and J called. Missing clones are a known gap in these copies; in checked studies unresolved V genes cover under half, and the rest lacks a known reason. V and J calls and clone size are those listed in that table; D and trimming were worked out from the DNA. The sample includes about 29,000 clones, with roughly 78% observed a single time. Around an eighth of the sample is held by the ten biggest clonotypes.

CD4+ T cells from unexposed donors were collected before the COVID-19 pandemic (2011-2018). The EasySep CD4+ T cell isolation kit was used to isolate CD4+ T cells once the cultures had run for 10 to 11 days. As cell number allowed, CD4+ T cells from unexposed donors were tested for reactivity to SARS-CoV-2 S and N and to four common cold coronavirus spike pools. PBMCs were cultured at fewer than 2.5 million per well in IMDM supplemented with roughly 5% human AB serum and around 9.2 IU/ml IL-2. Half of the culture medium was replaced with fresh IL-2-containing medium on days 3 and 7. Triplicate replicate wells were generally used for each peptide culture condition. Leukapheresis product for the unexposed donors was purchased commercially. Ficoll-Paque PLUS gradient centrifugation was used to isolate PBMCs from leukapheresis product or whole blood. PBMCs were either used fresh in the expansion assay or cryopreserved at -140 degrees C. The QIAamp Micro DNA Kit was used to extract genomic DNA from the CD4+ T cells.

The V end loses 2 bases and the J end loses 5 bases, and a stretch of 18 bases separates them. CDR1 and CDR2, looked up from the germline V gene, are MGHDK and SYGVNS. The CDR3, cysteine through phenylalanine, is 16 amino acids long. CDR3 DNA is the only sequence kept; it has 48 bases, read in frame from the first base. The paper as a whole reports these results and caveats: Compared with monoreactive clones, crossreactive clones had significantly weaker SARS-CoV-2-driven expansion, a result consistent with antigenic imprinting. Small numbers of patients and of tested TCRs limited the study. No donor contributed both pre-pandemic and post-infection samples, which limited tracing the source of pre-existing responses. Memory CD4+ clonotypes crossrecognizing SARS-CoV-2 and at least one common cold coronavirus spike were found in approximately 65% of donors. Because the crossreactivity analysis focused on spike protein, crossreactivity against other viral proteins was not assessed.

The V and J segments used are TRBV25-1 and TRBJ1-2; TRBD1 is perhaps the D gene, given 6 matching bases. The sequencing sample was made of CD4+ T cells from PBMCs, cultured in vitro. This TCR was sampled from a human donor in good health. The sequenced DNA is TGTGCCAGCAGTGAACAGACTCCAGGGGATAGGTATGGCTACACCTTC. The resulting protein is CASSEQTPGDRYGYTF.